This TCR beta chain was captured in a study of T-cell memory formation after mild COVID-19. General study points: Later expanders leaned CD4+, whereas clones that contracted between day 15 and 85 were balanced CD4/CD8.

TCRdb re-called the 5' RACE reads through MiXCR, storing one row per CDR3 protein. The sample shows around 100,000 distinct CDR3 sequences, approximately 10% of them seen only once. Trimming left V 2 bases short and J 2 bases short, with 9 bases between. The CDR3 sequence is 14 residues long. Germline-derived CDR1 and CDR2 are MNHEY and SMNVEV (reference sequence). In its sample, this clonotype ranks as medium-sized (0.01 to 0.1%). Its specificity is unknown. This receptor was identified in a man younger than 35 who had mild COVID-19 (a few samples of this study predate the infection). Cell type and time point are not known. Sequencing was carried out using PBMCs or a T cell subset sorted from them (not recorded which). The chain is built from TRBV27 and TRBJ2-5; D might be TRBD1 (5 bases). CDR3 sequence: CASSLDSTQETQYF. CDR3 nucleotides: TGTGCCAGCAGTTTAGACAGCACACAAGAGACCCAGTACTTC.